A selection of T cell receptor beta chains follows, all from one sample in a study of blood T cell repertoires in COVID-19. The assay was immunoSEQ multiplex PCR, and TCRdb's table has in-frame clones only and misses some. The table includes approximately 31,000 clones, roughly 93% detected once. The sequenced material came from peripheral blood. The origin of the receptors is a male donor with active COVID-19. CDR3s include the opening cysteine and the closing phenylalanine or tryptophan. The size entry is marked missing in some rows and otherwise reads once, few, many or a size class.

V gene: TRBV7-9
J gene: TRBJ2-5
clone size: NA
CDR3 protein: CASSPRGGHVEETQYF

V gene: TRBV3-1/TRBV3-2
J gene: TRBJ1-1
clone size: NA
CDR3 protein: CASSRRPGGWTEAFF

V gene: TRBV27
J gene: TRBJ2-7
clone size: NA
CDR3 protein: CGTRGRPDSSYEQYF

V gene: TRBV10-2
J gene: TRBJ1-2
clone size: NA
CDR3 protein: CASSERGQQGYTF

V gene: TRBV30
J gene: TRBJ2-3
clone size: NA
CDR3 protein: CAWSALGRSDTQYF

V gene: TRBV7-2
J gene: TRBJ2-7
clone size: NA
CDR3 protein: CASSFRPSGVVDF

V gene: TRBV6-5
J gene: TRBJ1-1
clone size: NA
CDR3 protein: CASSYSDTWRTEAFF

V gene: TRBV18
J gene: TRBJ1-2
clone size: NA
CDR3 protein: CASSPADRGGYGYTF

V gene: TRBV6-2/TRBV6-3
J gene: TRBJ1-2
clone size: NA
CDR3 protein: CASSYSPPDRLASKASKGYTF

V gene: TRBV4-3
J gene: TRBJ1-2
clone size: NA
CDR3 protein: CASSQGLINYGYTF

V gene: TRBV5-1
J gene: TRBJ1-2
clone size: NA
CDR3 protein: CASSLTSWSMLANYGYTF

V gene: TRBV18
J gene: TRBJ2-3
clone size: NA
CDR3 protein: CASSPLTLHQTSTDTQYF

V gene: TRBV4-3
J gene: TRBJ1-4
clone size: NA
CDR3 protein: CASSPRDRREKLFF

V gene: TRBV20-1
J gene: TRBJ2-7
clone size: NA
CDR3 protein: CSASITGSDEQYF

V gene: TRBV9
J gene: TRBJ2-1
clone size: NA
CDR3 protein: CASSAEGQPSSFYNEQFF

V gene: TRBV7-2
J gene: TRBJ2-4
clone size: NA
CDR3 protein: CASSLQGRELAKNIQYF

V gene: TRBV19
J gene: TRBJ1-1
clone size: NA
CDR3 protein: CASSIVGVGNTEAFF

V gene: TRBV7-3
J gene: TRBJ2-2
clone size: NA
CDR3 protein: CASSFTGQGARTGELFF

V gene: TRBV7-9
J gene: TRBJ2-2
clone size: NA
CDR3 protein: CASSLGGGTGELFF

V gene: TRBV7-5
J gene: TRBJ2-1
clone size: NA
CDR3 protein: CARRYRLRGGDEQFF

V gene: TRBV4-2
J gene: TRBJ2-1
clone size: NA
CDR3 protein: CASSQDRAGGFNEQFF

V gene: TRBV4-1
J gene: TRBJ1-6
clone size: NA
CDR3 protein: CASSQEQGGNSPLHF

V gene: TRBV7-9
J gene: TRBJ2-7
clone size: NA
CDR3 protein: CASSLVRGSSEQYF

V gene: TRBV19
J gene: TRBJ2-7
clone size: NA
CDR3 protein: CASRSDGTGAYEQYF

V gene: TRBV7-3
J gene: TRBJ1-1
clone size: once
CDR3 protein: CASSPQGNTEAFF

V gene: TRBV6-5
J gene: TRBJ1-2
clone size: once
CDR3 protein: CASSSTQGYGYTF

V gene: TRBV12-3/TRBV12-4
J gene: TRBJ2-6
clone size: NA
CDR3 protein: CASSGTGGYVLTF

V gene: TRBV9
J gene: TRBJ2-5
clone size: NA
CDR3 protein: CASSAGLAGVETQYF

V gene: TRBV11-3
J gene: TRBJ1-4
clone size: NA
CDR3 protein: CASSLEGGGEDNEKLFF

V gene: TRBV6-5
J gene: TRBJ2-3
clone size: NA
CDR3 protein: CASSYSLSGSTDTQYF

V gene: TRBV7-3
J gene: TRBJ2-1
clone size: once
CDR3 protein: CASSFSGAGEQFF

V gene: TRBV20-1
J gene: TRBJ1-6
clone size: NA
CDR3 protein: CSATPHLSLHF

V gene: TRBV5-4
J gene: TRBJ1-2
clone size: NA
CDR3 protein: CASSLRQGIVGYTF

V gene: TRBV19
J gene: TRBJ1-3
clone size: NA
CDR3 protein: CASSIDRSTGNTIYF

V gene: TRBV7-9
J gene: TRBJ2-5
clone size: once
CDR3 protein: CASSFRQGGETQYF

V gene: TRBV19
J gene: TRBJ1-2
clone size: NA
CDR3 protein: CASSTRTGRNGYTF

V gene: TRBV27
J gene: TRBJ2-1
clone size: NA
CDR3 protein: CASRGGYNEQFF

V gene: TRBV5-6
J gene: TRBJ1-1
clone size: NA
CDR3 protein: CASSLVTEAFF

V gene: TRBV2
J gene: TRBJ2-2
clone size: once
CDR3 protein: CASSERPGPANTGELFF

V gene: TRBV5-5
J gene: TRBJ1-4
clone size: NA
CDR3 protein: CASSLGPGTANEKLFF